This TCR beta chain was sequenced for a study of blood T cell repertoires in COVID-19 (dated by TCRdb to the early 2020s). Some background on the complete study: The collaborator samples originated in the United States, Italy and Spain and spanned the acute and convalescent phases of COVID-19. The prospective study material was composed of cDNA or gDNA derived from T cells, B-cell-depleted T cells, or PBMCs. Subjects who had been exposed to COVID-19, were actively infected with it, or had recovered from it provided the deeply sampled blood TCRbeta repertoires that made up the dataset. The repertoires were released in a freely available public database meant as a resource for research on the immune response to SARS-CoV-2. Samples were obtained from the ongoing ImmuneRACE study (first 160 participants) and from some 1,200 subjects provided by 6 global collaborators. Sample metadata almost always included a de-identified subject ID, COVID-19 status, age in years and sex. Where HLA class I and class II types were available, the types were taken from metadata supplied by the sample provider, not from assay-based typing.

What the work shows at the level of the full study, not this receptor alone: The amount of clinical and demographic metadata varied by source and participant and was provided uncurated.

A word on this clone: No antigen is known for it. No per-base quality is available; no much larger clone lies one base away.

TCRbeta CDR3 regions were amplified from genomic DNA by means of the immunoSEQ Assay, a bias-controlled multiplex PCR. As for how the authors treated the data: The number of nucleated cells in each sample was estimated by amplification of reference gene primers within the assay. To quantify the absolute abundance of each unique TCRbeta CDR3 rearrangement, sequence reads were collapsed and filtered. For each sample, productive Simpson clonality was calculated by taking the square root of Simpson's diversity index across productive rearrangements. In its TCRdb copy, this immuneACCESS table keeps in-frame sequences only and misses some clones. Where compared with another copy, unresolved V genes explain less than half of these, and the others have no known cause. For V, J and clone size, that table is used; D and trimming come from the DNA. This sample comprises 90,000 to 150,000 clones, 65% to 90% of them detected only once. 11% of the sample lies in the top ten.

Each collaborating institution followed its own protocols to collect whole blood in K2EDTA tubes. For TCRbeta analysis, collaborator samples were shipped as frozen whole blood, as isolated PBMCs, or as DNA extracted from either sample type. The CDR3, cysteine through phenylalanine, is 14 amino acids long. The entry retains the CDR3 DNA only, 42 bases that are in frame from base 1. Via the germline V gene, CDR1 is MNHNS and CDR2 SASEGT. The trim is 3 bases for V and 2 bases for J, with a gap of 11 bases between the germline ends. Input material: peripheral blood. The sequence links TRBV6-1 to TRBJ2-7; a tentative D call is TRBD2 (5 bases match). This TCR was sampled from an elderly man with acute or convalescent COVID-19. The CDR3 region: CASSDGGRTYEQYF. The DNA is TGTGCCAGCAGTGACGGAGGACGGACCTACGAGCAGTACTTC.